This T cell receptor beta chain stems from a study of CD8 T cells in ankylosing spondylitis. This clonotype was detected a few times. TCRdb reprocessed the 5' RACE reads with MiXCR, giving one entry per CDR3 protein. The sample yields hundreds of thousands of distinct CDR3 sequences, 25% to 30% seen once. The clonotype comes from a male donor with ankylosing spondylitis or in good health (not recorded which). Sequenced material: blood, either unsorted or a sorted T cell fraction (not recorded which).

The CDR3 coding sequence is TGTGCCAGCAGTCGCCAGACTAGCCTGATAGAGACCCAGTACTTC. Amino acids: CASSRQTSLIETQYF. This sequence joins TRBV27 and TRBJ2-5; 7 bases are a match to TRBD2. Germline CDR1 and CDR2: MNHEY and SMNVEV (reference sequence). The CDR3 contains 15 residues. V dropped 5 bases and J dropped 4; count of bases not matched to a gene: 10.